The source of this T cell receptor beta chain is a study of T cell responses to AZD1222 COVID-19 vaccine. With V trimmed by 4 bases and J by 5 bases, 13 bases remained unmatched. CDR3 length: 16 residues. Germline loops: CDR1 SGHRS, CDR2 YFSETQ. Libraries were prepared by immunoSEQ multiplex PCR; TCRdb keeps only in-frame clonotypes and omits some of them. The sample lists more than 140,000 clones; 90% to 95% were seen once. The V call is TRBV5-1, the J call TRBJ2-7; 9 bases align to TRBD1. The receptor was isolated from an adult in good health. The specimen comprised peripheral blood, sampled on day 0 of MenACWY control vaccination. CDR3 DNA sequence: TGCGCCAGCAGCCCAGGCGCCGGGACAGGGTACCACGAGCAGTACTTC. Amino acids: CASSPGAGTGYHEQYF.